This TCR beta chain emerged from a study of blood T cell repertoires in COVID-19. The wider study: T cells, B-cell-depleted T cells, or PBMCs provided the cDNA or gDNA that served as material.

Germline values: CDR1 SGHTA, CDR2 FQGNSA. V was pared by 4 bases and J by 8 bases, with 14 bases of the junction left unmatched. The CDR3 is 16 residues long. This table comes from immunoSEQ multiplex PCR, and its TCRdb copy is limited to in-frame clones, with some not included. The sample yields under 250,000 clones, about 85% seen once. The TCR originated in a man younger than 35 with active or convalescent COVID-19. The V call is TRBV7-2, the J call TRBJ2-7, with 10 bases identical to TRBD1. The specimen was peripheral blood. The chain's CDR3 is CASSWAGQGGTGKQYF. The CDR3 region has the DNA TGTGCCAGCAGCTGGGCTGGACAGGGGGGTACAGGCAAGCAGTACTTC.